These T cell receptor beta chains were read from a single sample in a study of T cells after yellow fever vaccination. TCRdb re-analysed the 5' RACE reads in MiXCR, keeping a single row per CDR3 protein. The sample has some 110,000 distinct CDR3 sequences; under 8% are singletons. The input for sequencing was CD4+ T cells sorted from PBMCs, taken about 10 days after the first yellow fever vaccination. The source of these receptors is a man aged 18-30 years who received the YFV17D yellow fever vaccine. Both conserved end residues are part of each CDR3. D genes are given only for firm matches. Size values are once, few and many counts, or a class for expanded clones, and some rows have none.

size: many; J: TRBJ2-3; V: TRBV5-1; D: .; DNA: TGCGCCAGCAGCCCAGGAGGGGGGCGCCCAGATACGCAGTATTTT; CDR3: CASSPGGGRPDTQYF
size: many; J: TRBJ2-1; V: TRBV12-3/TRBV12-4; D: TRBD2; DNA: TGTGCCAGCAGCCTGCGGACTAGCGGGGGCCTTGAGGAGCAGTTCTTC; CDR3: CASSLRTSGGLEEQFF
size: many; J: TRBJ2-2; V: TRBV19; D: .; DNA: TGTGCCAGTAGTATCCGGACCAAAGCTTCCGGGGAGCTGTTTTTT; CDR3: CASSIRTKASGELFF
size: many; J: TRBJ2-1; V: TRBV3-1; D: TRBD2; DNA: TGTGCCAGCAGCCGGACCCTAGCGGGGGCCGATGAGCAGTTCTTC; CDR3: CASSRTLAGADEQFF
size: many; J: TRBJ2-5; V: TRBV5-1; D: .; DNA: TGCGCCAGCAGCTTGACGGTTCAAGAGACCCAGTACTTC; CDR3: CASSLTVQETQYF
size: .; J: TRBJ2-3; V: TRBV5-1; D: TRBD2; DNA: TGCGCCAGCAGCATCCTCCCGGGACTAGCGGGGGGGCTAGGGACAGATACGCAGTATTTT; CDR3: CASSILPGLAGGLGTDTQYF
size: many; J: TRBJ2-2; V: TRBV4-1; D: .; DNA: TGCGCCAGCAGCCAGGGGGCTAAGAACACCGGGGAGCTGTTTTTT; CDR3: CASSQGAKNTGELFF
size: .; J: TRBJ1-4; V: TRBV5-1; D: TRBD1; DNA: TGCGCCAGCAGCTCGGGACAGGCGTTTGAAAAACTGTTTTTT; CDR3: CASSSGQAFEKLFF
size: many; J: TRBJ1-4; V: TRBV5-1; D: TRBD1; DNA: TGCGCCAGCAGCTTGGGACAGGGTGCTAATGAAAAACTGTTTTTT; CDR3: CASSLGQGANEKLFF
size: many; J: TRBJ2-2; V: TRBV19; D: TRBD1; DNA: TGTGCCAGTAGTATCCAGGGGGCGCGGAACGGGGAGCTGTTTTTT; CDR3: CASSIQGARNGELFF
size: many; J: TRBJ2-3; V: TRBV4-3; D: .; DNA: TGCGCCAGCAGCCAAGATCCCCTTAAACTAGCCTCTAGCACAGATACGCAGTATTTT; CDR3: CASSQDPLKLASSTDTQYF
size: many; J: TRBJ2-3; V: TRBV24-1; D: TRBD1; DNA: TGTGCCACCAGTGATTCCCTCTTCGGACAGGGTACAGATACGCAGTATTTT; CDR3: CATSDSLFGQGTDTQYF
size: few; J: TRBJ1-1; V: TRBV6-5; D: .; DNA: TGTGCCAGCAGATCAGATAACACTGAAGCTTTCTTT; CDR3: CASRSDNTEAFF
size: many; J: TRBJ2-1; V: TRBV4-1; D: .; DNA: TGCGCCAGCAGGCAGGGATACTCGGGGGATGAGCAGTTCTTC; CDR3: CASRQGYSGDEQFF
size: many; J: TRBJ1-6; V: TRBV27; D: .; DNA: TGTGCCAGCAGTTTATTGCACGATACTTATTCACCCCTCCACTTT; CDR3: CASSLLHDTYSPLHF
size: many; J: TRBJ2-7; V: TRBV6-1; D: .; DNA: TGTGCCAGCAGTGGGCCGAATGGGGAATACGAGCAGTACTTC; CDR3: CASSGPNGEYEQYF
size: many; J: TRBJ2-2; V: TRBV5-1; D: TRBD2; DNA: TGCGCCAGCAGCTTCCTAGCGGTGAACACCGGGGAGCTGTTTTTT; CDR3: CASSFLAVNTGELFF
size: many; J: TRBJ2-3; V: TRBV5-5; D: .; DNA: TGTGCCAGCAGCTTGGTCTGGGGCGGGTTGTCAGATACGCAGTATTTT; CDR3: CASSLVWGGLSDTQYF
size: many; J: TRBJ2-5; V: TRBV7-2; D: .; DNA: TGTGCCAGCTGCCCCGCGGGAGAGACCCAGTACTTC; CDR3: CASCPAGETQYF
size: many; J: TRBJ2-1; V: TRBV4-1; D: TRBD2; DNA: TGCGCCAGCAGCCAAGCCACGACTAGCGGGGGGATTAATGAGCAGTTCTTC; CDR3: CASSQATTSGGINEQFF
size: .; J: TRBJ2-1; V: TRBV20-1; D: TRBD2; DNA: TGCAGTGCTAGAGATTGGCGGGGGGGCCCCAATGAGCAGTTCTTC; CDR3: CSARDWRGGPNEQFF
size: many; J: TRBJ2-1; V: TRBV7-3; D: TRBD2; DNA: TGTGCCAGCAGCCCCCATGGCGGGGGGGACAATGAGCAGTTCTTC; CDR3: CASSPHGGGDNEQFF
size: many; J: TRBJ2-3; V: TRBV5-1; D: TRBD2; DNA: TGCGCCAGCAGCTTGGGGATCTCAGCGGGGACGACAGATACGCAGTATTTT; CDR3: CASSLGISAGTTDTQYF
size: many; J: TRBJ2-7; V: TRBV18; D: .; DNA: TGTGCCAGCTCACCACTAACCCGGTTCCGCCCTTCCTACGAGCAGTACTTC; CDR3: CASSPLTRFRPSYEQYF
size: many; J: TRBJ1-1; V: TRBV5-1; D: .; DNA: TGCGCCAGCAGCTTGATGGGCAGACAGAACACTGAAGCTTTCTTT; CDR3: CASSLMGRQNTEAFF
size: few; J: TRBJ1-1; V: TRBV5-1; D: .; DNA: TGCGCCAGCAGAGGGGGGAGGGGGACTGAAGCTTTCTTT; CDR3: CASRGGRGTEAFF
size: .; J: TRBJ2-6; V: TRBV11-2; D: .; DNA: TGTGCCAGCAGCTTAGAGGGGGTCTGGGCCAACGTCCTGACTTTC; CDR3: CASSLEGVWANVLTF
size: .; J: TRBJ2-2; V: TRBV29-1; D: .; DNA: TGCAGCGTTGAAGCCGCGGGACAAGATGGGCGGGGGAGATATAAGGGGGAGCTGTTTTTT; CDR3: CSVEAAGQDGRGRYKGELFF
size: many; J: TRBJ2-1; V: TRBV2; D: .; DNA: TGTGCCAGCACCACCGCCTCGGACAATGAGCAGTTCTTC; CDR3: CASTTASDNEQFF
size: many; J: TRBJ1-1; V: TRBV19; D: .; DNA: TGTGCCAGTAGTATTGTGAGGAACACTGAAGCTTTCTTT; CDR3: CASSIVRNTEAFF
size: many; J: TRBJ1-2; V: TRBV6-1; D: TRBD1; DNA: TGTGCCAGCAGCCCCTCAGGACAGGGATATGGCTACACCTTC; CDR3: CASSPSGQGYGYTF
size: many; J: TRBJ2-3; V: TRBV11-2; D: .; DNA: TGTGCCAGCAGCTTAGGCACCCCAAGGGATACGCAGTATTTT; CDR3: CASSLGTPRDTQYF
size: few; J: TRBJ1-6; V: TRBV10-3; D: .; DNA: TGTGCCACACAATCAGGGAGGTGGAATTCACCCCTCCACTTT; CDR3: CATQSGRWNSPLHF